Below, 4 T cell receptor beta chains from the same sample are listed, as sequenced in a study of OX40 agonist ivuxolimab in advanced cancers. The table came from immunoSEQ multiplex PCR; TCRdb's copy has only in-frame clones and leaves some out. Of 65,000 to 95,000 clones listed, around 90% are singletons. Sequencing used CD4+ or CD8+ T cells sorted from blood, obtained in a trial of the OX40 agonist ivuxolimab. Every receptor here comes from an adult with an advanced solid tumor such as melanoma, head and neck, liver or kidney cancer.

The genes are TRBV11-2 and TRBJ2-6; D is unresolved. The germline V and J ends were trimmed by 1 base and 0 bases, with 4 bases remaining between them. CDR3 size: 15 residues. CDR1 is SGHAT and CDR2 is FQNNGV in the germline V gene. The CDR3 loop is CASSLVGSGANVLTF. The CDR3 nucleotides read TGTGCCAGCAGCTTAGTAGGCTCTGGGGCCAACGTCCTGACTTTC.

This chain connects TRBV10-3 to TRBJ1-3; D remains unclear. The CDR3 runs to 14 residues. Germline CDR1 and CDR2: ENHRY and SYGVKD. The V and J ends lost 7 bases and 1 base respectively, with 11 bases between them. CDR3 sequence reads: CAITGGFSGNTIYF. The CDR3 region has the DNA TGTGCCATCACTGGAGGCTTTTCTGGAAACACCATATATTTT.

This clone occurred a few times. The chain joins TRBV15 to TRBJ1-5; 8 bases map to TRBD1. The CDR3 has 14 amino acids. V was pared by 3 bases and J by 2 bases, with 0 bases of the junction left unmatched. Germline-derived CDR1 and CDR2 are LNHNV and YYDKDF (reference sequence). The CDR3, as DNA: TGTGCCACCAGCAGGGGACAGGGCAATCAGCCCCAGCATTTT. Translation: CATSRGQGNQPQHF.

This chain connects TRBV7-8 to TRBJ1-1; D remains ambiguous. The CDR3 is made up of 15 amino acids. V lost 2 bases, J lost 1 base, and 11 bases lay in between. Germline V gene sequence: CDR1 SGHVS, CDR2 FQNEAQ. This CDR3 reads CASSLSGRGNTEAFF. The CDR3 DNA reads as TGTGCCAGCAGCTTATCGGGCCGTGGGAACACTGAAGCTTTCTTT.